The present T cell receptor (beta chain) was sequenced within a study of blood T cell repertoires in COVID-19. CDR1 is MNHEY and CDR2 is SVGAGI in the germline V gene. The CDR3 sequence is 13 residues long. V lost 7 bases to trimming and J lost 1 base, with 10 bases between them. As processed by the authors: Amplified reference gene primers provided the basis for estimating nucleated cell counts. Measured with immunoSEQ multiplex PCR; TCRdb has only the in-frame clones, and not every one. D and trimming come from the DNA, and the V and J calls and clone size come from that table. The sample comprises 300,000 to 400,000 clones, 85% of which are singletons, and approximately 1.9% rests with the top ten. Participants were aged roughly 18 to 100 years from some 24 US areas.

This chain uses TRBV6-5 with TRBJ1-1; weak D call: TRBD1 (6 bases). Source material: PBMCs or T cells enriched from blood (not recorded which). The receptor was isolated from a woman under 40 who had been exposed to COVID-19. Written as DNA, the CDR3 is TGTGCCAGCACCAGGGGACAGAACACTGAAGCTTTCTTT. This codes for CASTRGQNTEAFF.